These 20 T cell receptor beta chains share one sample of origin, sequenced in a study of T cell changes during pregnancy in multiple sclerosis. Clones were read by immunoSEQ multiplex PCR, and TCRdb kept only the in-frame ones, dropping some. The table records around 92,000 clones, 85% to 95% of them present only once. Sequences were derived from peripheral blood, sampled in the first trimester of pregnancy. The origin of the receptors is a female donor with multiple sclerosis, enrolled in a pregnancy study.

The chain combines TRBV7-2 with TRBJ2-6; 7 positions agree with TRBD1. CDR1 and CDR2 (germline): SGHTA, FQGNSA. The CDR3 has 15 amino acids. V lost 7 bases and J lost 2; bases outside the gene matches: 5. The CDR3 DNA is TGTGCCAGCACTCGAGACAGGGCTGGGGCCAACGTCCTGACTTTC. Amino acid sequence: CASTRDRAGANVLTF.

In nucleotides, the CDR3 is TGTGCTAGTGCAACTGAGGAGGAGACCCAGTACTTC. It encodes CASATEEETQYF. This rearrangement joins TRBV12-5 to TRBJ2-5; D remains ambiguous. The CDR3 length is 12 residues. Germline loops: CDR1 LGHNT, CDR2 FRNRAP. The germline V and J ends were trimmed by 7 bases and 5 bases, with 11 bases remaining between them.

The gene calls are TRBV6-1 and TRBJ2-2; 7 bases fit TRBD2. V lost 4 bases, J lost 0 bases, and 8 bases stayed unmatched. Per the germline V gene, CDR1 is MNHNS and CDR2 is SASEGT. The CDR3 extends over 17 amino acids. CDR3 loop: CASSASGGSSNTGELFF. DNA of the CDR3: TGTGCCAGCAGTGCTTCGGGGGGTTCCTCGAACACCGGGGAGCTGTTTTTT.

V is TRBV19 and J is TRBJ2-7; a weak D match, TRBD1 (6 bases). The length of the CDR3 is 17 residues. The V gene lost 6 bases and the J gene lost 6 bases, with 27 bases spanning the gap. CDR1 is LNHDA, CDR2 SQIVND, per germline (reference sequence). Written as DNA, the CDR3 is TGTGCCAGTAGCACCCGGGACACTCGCCCACCTCCAAGCGAGCAGTACTTC. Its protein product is CASSTRDTRPPPSEQYF.

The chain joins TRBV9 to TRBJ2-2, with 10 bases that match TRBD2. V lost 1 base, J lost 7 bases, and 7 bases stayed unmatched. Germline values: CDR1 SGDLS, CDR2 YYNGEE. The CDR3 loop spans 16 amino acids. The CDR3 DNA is TGTGCCAGCAGCGTAAGCGGGGGGGCTTTGGGCGGGGAGCTGTTTTTT. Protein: CASSVSGGALGGELFF.

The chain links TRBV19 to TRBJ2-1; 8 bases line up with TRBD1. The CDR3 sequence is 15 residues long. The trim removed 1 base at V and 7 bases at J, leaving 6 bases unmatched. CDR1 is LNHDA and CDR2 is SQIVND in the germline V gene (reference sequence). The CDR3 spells CASSIARDRSNEQFF. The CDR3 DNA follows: TGTGCCAGTAGTATAGCCCGGGACAGGAGTAATGAGCAGTTCTTC.

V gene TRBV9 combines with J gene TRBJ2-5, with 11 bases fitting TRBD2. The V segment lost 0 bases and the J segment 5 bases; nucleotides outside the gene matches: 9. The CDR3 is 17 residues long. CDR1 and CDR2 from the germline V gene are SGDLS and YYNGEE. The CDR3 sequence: CASSVGSSSSGRETQYF. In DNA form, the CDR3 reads TGTGCCAGCAGCGTAGGCTCATCGTCTAGCGGGAGGGAGACCCAGTACTTC.

The CDR3 is CASSHPLRTGNTEAFF. The CDR3 nucleotides are TGTGCCAGCAGCCACCCCCTTCGGACAGGGAACACTGAAGCTTTCTTT. The chain joins TRBV11-2 to TRBJ1-1; 7 bases fit TRBD1. This CDR3 spans 16 amino acids. The V and J ends lost 5 bases and 1 base, in that order; junction bases with no gene match: 10. In germline, CDR1 is SGHAT, CDR2 FQNNGV.

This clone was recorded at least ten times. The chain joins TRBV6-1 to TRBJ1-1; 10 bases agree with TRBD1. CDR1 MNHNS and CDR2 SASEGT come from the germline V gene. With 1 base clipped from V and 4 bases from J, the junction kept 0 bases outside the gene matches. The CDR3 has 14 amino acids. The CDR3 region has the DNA TGTGCCAGCAGTGAAGGGACAGGGGGCACTGAAGCTTTCTTT. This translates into CASSEGTGGTEAFF.

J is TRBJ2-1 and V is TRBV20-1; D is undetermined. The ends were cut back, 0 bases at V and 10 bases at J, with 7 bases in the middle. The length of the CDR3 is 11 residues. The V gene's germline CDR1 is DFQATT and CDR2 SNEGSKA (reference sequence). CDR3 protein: CSARDQEEQFF. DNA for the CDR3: TGCAGTGCTAGAGATCAGGAAGAGCAGTTCTTC.

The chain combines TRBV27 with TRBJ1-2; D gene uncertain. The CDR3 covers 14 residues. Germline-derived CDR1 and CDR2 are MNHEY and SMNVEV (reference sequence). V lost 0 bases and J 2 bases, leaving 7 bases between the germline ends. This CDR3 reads CASSLSSGNYGYTF. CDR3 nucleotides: TGTGCCAGCAGTTTATCAAGCGGGAACTATGGCTACACCTTC.

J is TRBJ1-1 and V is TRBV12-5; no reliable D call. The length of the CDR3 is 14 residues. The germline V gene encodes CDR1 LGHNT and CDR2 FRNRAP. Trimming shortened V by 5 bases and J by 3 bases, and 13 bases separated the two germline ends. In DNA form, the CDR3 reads TGTGCTAGTGGTGTAACGGCGGCGGACACTGAAGCTTTCTTT. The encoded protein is CASGVTAADTEAFF.

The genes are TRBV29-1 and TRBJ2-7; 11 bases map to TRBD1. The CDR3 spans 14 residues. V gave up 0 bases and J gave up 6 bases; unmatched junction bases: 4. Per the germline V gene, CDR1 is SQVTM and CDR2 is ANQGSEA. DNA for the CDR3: TGCAGCGTTGAAGAAGGACAGGGGGCGGCCGAGCAGTACTTC. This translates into CSVEEGQGAAEQYF.

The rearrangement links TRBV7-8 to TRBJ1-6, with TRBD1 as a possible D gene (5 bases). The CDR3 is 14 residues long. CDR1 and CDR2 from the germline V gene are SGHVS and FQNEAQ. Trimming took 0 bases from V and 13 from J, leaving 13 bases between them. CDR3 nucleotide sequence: TGTGCCAGCAGCTTAGCCCGGGGGGTGTCGCCCCTCCACTTT. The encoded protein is CASSLARGVSPLHF.

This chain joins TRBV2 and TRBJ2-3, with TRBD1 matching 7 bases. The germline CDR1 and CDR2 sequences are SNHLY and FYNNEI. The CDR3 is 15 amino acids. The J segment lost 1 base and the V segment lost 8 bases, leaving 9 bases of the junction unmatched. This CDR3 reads CASEMTGPGTDTQYF. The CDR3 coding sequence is TGTGCCAGCGAGATGACAGGGCCGGGCACAGATACGCAGTATTTT.

CDR3 amino acids: CAWSQDRDTEAFF. The CDR3, as DNA: TGTGCCTGGAGTCAGGACAGGGACACTGAAGCTTTCTTT. The chain employs TRBV30 and TRBJ1-1; the match to TRBD1 covers 8 bases. V lost 2 bases and J lost 3; bases outside the gene matches: 2. The germline V gene has CDR1 GTSNPN and CDR2 SVGIG (reference sequence). The CDR3 totals 13 residues.

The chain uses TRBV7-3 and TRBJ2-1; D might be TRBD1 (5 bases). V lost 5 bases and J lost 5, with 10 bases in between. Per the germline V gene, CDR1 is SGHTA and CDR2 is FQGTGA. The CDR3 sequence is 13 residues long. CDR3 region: CASSAQTDNEQFF. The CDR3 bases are TGTGCCAGCAGCGCGCAGACAGACAATGAGCAGTTCTTC.

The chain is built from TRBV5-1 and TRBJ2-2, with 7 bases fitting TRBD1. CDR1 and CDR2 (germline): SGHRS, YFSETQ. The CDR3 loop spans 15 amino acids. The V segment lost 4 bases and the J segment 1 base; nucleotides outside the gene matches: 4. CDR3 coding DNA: TGCGCCAGCAGCGGACAGGCTATGAACACCGGGGAGCTGTTTTTT. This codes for CASSGQAMNTGELFF.

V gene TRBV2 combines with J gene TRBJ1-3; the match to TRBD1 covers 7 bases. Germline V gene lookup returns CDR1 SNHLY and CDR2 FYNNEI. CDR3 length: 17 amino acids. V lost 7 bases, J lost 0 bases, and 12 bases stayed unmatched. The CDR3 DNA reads TGTGCCAGCAAGGGGGACAGCGTCATTATCTCTGGAAACACCATATATTTT. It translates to CASKGDSVIISGNTIYF.

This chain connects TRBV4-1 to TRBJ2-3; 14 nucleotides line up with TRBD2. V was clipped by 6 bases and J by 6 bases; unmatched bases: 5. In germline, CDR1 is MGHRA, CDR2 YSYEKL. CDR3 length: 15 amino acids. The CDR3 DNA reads TGCGCCAGCAGAGGACTAGCGGGGGGTCGGGATACGCAGTATTTT. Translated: CASRGLAGGRDTQYF.